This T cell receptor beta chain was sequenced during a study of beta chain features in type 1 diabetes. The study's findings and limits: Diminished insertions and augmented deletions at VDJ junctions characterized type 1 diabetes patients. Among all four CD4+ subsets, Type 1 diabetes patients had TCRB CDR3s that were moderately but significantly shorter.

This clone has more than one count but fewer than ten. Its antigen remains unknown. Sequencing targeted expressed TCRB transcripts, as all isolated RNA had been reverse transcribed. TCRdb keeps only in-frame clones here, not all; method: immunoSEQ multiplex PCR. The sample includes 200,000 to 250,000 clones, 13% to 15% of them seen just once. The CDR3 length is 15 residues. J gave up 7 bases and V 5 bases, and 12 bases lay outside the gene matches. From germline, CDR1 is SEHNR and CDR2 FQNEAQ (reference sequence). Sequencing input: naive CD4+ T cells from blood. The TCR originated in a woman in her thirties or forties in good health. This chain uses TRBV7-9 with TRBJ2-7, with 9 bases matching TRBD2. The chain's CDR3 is CASSLSGVAGEEQYF. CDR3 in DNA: TGTGCCAGCAGCCTTTCCGGGGTAGCGGGGGAAGAGCAGTACTTC.